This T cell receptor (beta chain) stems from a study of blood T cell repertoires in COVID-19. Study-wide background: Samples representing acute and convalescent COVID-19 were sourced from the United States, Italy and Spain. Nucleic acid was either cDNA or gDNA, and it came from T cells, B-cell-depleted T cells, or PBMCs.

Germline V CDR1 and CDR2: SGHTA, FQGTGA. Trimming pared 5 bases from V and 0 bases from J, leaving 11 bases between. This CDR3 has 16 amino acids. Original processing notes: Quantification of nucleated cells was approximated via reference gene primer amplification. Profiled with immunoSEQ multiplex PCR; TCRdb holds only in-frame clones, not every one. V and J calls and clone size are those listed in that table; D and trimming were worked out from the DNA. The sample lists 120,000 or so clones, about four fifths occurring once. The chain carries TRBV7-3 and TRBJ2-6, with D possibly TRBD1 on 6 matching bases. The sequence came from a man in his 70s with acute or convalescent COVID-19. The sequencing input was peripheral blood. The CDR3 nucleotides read TGTGCCAGCAGCGCCCAACAGGGCTCTGGGGCCAACGTCCTGACTTTC. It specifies CASSAQQGSGANVLTF.